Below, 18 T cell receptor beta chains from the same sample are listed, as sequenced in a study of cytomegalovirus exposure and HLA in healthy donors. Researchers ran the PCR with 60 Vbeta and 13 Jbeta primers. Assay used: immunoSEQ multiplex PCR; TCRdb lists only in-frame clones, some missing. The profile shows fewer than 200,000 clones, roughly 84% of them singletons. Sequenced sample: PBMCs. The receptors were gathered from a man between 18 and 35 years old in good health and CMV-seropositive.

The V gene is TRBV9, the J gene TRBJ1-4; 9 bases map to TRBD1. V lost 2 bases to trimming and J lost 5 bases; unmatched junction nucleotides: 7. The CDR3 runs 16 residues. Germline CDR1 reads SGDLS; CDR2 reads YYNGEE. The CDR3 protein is CASSVGRTGENEKLFF. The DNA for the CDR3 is TGTGCCAGCAGCGTGGGACGGACAGGGGAAAATGAAAAACTGTTTTTT.

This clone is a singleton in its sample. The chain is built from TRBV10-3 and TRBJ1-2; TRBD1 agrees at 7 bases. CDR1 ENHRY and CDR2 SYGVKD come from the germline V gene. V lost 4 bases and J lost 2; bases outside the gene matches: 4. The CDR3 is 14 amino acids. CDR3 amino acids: CAISASTGNYGYTF. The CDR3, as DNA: TGTGCCATCAGTGCATCGACAGGGAACTATGGCTACACCTTC.

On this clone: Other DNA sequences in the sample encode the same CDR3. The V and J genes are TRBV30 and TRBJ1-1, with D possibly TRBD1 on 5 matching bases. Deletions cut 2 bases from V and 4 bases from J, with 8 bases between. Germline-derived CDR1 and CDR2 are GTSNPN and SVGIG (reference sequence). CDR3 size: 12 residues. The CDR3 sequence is CAWSRRGTEAFF. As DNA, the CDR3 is TGTGCCTGGAGTAGGAGGGGCACTGAAGCTTTCTTT.

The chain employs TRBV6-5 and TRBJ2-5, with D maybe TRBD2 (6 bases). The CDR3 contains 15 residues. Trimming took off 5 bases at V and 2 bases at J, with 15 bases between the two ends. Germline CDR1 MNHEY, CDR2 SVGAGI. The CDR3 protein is CASSPRDTSQETQYF. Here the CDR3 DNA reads TGTGCCAGCAGTCCGCGGGATACCTCACAAGAGACCCAGTACTTC.

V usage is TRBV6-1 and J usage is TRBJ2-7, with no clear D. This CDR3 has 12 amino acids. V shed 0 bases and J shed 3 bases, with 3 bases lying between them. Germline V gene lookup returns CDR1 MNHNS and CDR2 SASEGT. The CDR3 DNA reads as TGTGCCAGCAGTGAAGCCCGCTACGAGCAGTACTTC. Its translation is CASSEARYEQYF.

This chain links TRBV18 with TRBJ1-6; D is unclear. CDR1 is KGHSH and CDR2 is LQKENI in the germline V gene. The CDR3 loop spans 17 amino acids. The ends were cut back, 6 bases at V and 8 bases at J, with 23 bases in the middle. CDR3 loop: CASSPIEAVRSDSPLHF. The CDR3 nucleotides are TGTGCCAGCTCTCCTATCGAGGCCGTAAGGTCGGATTCACCCCTCCACTTT.

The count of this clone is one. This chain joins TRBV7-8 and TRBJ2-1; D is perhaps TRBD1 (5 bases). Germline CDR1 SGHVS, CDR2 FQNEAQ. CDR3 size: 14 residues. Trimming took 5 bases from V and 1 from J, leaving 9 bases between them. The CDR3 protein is CASSADRSYNEQFF. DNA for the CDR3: TGTGCCAGCAGCGCCGACAGATCCTACAATGAGCAGTTCTTC.

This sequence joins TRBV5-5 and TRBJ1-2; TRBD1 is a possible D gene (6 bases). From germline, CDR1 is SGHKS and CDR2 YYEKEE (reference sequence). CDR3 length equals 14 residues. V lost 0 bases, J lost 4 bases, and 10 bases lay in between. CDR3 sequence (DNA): TGTGCCAGCAGCTTGGCCGGGACAAGCTATGGCTACACCTTC. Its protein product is CASSLAGTSYGYTF.

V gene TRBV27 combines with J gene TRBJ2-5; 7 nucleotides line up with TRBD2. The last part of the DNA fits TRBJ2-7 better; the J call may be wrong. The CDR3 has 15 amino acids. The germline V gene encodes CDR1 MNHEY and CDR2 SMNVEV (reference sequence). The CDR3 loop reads CASSWGRGGSYEQYF. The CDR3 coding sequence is TGTGCCAGCTCTTGGGGGAGGGGTGGGTCCTACGAGCAGTACTTC.

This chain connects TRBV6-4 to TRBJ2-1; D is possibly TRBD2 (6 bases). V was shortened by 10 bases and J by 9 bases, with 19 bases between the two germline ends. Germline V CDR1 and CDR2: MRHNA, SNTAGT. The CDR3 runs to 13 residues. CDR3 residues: CATKRDLTIEQFF. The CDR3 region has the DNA TGTGCCACTAAACGGGACTTAACAATTGAGCAGTTCTTC.

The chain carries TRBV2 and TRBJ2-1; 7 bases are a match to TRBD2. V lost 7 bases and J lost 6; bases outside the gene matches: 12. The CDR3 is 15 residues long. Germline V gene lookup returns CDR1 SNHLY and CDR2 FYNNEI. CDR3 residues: CASNAYGGTFNEQFF. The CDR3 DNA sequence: TGTGCCAGCAACGCTTACGGGGGGACCTTCAATGAGCAGTTCTTC.

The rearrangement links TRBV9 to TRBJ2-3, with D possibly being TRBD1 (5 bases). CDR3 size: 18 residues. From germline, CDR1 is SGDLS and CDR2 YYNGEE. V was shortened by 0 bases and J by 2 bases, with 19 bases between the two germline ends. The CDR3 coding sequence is TGTGCCAGCAGCGTAGGCCCAGGGAATCCCCGGATCACAGATACGCAGTATTTT. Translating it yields CASSVGPGNPRITDTQYF. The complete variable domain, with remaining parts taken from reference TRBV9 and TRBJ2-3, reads DSGVTQTPKHLITATGQRVTLRCSPRSGDLSVYWYQQSLDQGLQFLIQYYNGEERAKGNILERFSAQQFPDLHSELNLSSLELGDSALYFCASSVGPGNPRITDTQYFGPGTRLTVL.

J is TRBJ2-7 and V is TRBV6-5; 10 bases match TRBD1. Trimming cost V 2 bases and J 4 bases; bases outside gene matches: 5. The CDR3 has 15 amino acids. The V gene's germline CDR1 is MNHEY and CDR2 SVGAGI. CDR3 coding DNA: TGTGCCAGCAGTTACCTGACAGGGGGCAGGTACGAGCAGTACTTC. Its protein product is CASSYLTGGRYEQYF.

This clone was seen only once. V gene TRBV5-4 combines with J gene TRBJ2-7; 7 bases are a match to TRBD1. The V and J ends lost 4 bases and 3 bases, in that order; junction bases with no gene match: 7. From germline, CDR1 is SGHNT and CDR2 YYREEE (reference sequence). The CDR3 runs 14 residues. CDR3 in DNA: TGTGCCAGCAGCCAGGGACAGCGCAGCTACGAGCAGTACTTC. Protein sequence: CASSQGQRSYEQYF.

CDR3 sequence (DNA): TGTGCCAGCAGCTTAGGCTGGGACTCCGGAAACACCATATATTTT. This encodes CASSLGWDSGNTIYF. V is TRBV7-2 and J is TRBJ1-3; possibly TRBD1 for D (5 bases). Trimming stripped 1 base from V and 4 bases from J, with 11 bases between. Per the germline V gene, CDR1 is SGHTA and CDR2 is FQGNSA. The CDR3 is 15 amino acids. The full variable domain, in which reference TRBV7-2 and TRBJ1-3 provide the parts outside the CDR3, is GAGVSQSPSNKVTEKGKDVELRCDPISGHTALYWYRQSLGQGLEFLIYFQGNSAPDKSGLPSDRFSAERTGGSVSTLTIQRTQQEDSAVYLCASSLGWDSGNTIYFGEGSWLTVV.

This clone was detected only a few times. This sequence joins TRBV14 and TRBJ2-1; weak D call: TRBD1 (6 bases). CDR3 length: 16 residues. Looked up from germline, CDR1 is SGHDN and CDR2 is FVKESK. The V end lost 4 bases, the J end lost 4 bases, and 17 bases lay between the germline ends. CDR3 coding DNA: TGTGCCAGCAGCCGTGGGGGCCAAGATCGTTACAATGAGCAGTTCTTC. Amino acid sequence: CASSRGGQDRYNEQFF.

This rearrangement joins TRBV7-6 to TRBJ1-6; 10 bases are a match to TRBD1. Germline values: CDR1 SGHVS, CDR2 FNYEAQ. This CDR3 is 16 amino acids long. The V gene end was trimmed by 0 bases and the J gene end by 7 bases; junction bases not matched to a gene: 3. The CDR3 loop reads CASSLALGQGNSPLHF. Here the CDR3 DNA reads TGTGCCAGCAGCTTAGCGCTGGGACAGGGGAATTCACCCCTCCACTTT.

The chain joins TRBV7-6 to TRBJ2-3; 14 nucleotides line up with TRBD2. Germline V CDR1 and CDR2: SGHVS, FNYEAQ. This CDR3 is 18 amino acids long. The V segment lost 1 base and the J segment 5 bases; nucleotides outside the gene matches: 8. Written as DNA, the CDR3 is TGTGCCAGCAGCTTAGGACTAGCGGGGGGGCAGGGCGGAGATACGCAGTATTTT. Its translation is CASSLGLAGGQGGDTQYF.